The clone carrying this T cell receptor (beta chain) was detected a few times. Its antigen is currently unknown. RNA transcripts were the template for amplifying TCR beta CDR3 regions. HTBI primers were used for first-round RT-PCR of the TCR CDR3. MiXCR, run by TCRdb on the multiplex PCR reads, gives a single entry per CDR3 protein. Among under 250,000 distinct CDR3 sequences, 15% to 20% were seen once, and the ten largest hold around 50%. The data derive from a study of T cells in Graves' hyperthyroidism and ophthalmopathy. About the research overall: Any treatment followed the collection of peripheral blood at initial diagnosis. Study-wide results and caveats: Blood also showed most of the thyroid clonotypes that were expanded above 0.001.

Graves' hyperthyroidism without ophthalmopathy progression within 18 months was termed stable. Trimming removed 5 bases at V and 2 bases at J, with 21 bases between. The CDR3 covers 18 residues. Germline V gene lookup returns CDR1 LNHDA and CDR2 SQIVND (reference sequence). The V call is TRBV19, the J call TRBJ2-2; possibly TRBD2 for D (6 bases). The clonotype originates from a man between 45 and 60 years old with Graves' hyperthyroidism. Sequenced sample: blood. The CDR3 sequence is CASSELYLSGRNTGELFF. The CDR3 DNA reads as TGTGCCAGTAGTGAGTTATATCTTAGCGGAAGAAACACCGGGGAGCTGTTTTTT.